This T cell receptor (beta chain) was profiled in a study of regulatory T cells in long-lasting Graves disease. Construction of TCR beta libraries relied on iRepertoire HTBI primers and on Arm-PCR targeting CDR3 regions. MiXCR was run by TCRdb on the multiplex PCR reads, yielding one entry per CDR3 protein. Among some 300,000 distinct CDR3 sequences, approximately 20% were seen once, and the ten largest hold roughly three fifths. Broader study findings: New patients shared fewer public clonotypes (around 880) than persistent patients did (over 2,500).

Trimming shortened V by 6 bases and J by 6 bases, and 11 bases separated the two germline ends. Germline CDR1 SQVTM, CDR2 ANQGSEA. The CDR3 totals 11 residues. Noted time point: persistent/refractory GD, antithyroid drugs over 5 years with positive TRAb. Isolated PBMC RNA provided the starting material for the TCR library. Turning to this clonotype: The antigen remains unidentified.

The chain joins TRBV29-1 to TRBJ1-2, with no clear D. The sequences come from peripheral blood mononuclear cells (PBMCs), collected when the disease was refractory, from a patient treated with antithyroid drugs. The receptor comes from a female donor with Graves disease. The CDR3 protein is CSVPEDHGYTF. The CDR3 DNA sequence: TGCAGCGTCCCTGAGGACCATGGCTACACCTTC.